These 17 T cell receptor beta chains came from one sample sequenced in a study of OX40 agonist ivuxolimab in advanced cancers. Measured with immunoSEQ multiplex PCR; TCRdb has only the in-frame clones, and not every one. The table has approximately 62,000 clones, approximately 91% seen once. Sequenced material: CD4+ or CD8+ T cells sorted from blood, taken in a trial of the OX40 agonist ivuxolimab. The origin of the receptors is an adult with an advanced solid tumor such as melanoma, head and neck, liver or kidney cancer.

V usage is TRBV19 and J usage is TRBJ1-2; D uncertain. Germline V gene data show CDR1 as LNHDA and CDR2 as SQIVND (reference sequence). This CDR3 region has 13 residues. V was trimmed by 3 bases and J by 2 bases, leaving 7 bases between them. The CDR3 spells CASSIVQNYGYTF. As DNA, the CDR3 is TGTGCCAGTAGTATTGTACAGAACTATGGCTACACCTTC.

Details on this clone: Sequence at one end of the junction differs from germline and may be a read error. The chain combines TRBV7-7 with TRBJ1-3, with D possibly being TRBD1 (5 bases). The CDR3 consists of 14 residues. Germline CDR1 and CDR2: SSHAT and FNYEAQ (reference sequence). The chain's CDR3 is CASSPGGSGNTIYF. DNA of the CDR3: TGTGCTAGCAGCCCCGGGGGCTCTGGAAACACCATATATTTT.

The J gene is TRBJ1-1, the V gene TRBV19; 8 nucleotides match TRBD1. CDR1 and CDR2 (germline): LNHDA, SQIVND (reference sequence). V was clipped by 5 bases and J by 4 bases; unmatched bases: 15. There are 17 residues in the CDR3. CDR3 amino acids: CASSYRQGSSGSTEAFF. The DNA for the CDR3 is TGTGCCAGTAGTTACCGACAGGGGAGTAGCGGTAGCACTGAAGCTTTCTTT.

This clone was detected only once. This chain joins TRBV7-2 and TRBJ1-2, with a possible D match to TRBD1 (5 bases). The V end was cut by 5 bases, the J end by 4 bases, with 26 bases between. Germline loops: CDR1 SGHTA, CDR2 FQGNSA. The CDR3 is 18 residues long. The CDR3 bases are TGTGCCAGCAGCCCTGCCCCGGGACGGCGATTGGGACCCTATGGCTACACCTTC. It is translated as CASSPAPGRRLGPYGYTF.

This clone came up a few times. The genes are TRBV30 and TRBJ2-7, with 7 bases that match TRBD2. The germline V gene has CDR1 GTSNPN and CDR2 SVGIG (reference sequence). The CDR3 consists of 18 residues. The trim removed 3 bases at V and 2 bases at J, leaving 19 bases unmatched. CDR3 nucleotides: TGTGCCTGGAGAGCAGGGTTGGGCGGGAGAGGGAGCACCTACGAGCAGTACTTC. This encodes CAWRAGLGGRGSTYEQYF.

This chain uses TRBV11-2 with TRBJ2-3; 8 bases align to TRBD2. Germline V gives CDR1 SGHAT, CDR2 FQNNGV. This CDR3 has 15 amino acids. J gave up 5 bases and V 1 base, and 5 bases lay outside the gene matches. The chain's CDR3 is CASSLAGGPGDTQYF. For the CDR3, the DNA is TGTGCCAGCAGCTTAGCGGGAGGGCCGGGAGATACGCAGTATTTT.

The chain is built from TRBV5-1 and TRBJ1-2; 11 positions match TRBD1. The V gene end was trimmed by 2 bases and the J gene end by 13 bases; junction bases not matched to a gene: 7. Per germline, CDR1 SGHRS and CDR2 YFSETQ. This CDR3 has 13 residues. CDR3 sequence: CASSLDRDRGFTF. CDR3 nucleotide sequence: TGCGCCAGCAGCTTAGACCGGGACAGGGGGTTCACCTTC.

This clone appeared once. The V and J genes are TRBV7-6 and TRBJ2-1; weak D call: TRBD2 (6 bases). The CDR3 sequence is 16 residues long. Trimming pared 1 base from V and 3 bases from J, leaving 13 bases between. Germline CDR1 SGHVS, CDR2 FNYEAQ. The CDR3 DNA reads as TGTGCCAGCAGCTTAGTCTACTACGGGGGCTACAATGAGCAGTTCTTC. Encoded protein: CASSLVYYGGYNEQFF.

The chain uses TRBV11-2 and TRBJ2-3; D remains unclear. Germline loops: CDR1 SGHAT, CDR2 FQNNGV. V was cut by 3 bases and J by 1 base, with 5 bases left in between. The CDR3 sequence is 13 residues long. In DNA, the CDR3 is TGTGCCAGCAGCTTGGCAGGCACAGATACGCAGTATTTT. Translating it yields CASSLAGTDTQYF.

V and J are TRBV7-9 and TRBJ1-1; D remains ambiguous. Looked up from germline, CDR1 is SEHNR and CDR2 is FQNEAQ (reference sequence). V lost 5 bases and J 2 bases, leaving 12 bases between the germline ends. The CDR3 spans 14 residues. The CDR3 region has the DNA TGTGCCAGCAGCCCTGACGCCAGTAACACTGAAGCTTTCTTT. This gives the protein CASSPDASNTEAFF.

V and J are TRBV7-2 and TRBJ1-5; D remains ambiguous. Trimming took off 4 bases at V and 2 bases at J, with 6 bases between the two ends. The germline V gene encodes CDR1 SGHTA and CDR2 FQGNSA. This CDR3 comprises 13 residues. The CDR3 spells CASSSERNQPQHF. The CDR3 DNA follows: TGTGCCAGCAGCTCCGAACGCAATCAGCCCCAGCATTTT.

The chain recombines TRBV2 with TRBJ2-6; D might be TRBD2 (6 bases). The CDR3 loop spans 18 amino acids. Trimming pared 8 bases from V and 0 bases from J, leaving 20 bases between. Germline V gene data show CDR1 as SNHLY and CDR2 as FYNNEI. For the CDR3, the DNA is TGTGCCAGCGAAGGACTACCAATACCAAGCTCTGGGGCCAACGTCCTGACTTTC. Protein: CASEGLPIPSSGANVLTF.

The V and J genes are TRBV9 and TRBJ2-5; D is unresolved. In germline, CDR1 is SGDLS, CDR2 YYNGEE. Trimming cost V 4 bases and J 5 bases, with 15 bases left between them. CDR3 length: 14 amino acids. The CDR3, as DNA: TGTGCCAGCAGCTCCACGGCGGTCCAGGAGACCCAGTACTTC. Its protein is CASSSTAVQETQYF.

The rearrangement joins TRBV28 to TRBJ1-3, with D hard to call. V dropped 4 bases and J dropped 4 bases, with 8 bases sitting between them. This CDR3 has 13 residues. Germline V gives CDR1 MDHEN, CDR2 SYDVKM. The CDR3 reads CASSSQRGNTIYF. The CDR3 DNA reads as TGTGCCAGCAGTTCACAGAGGGGAAACACCATATATTTT. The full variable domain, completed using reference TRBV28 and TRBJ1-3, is DVKVTQSSRYLVKRTGEKVFLECVQDMDHENMFWYRQDPGLGLRLIYFSYDVKMKEKGDIPEGYSVSREKKERFSLILESASTNQTSMYLCASSSQRGNTIYFGEGSWLTVV.

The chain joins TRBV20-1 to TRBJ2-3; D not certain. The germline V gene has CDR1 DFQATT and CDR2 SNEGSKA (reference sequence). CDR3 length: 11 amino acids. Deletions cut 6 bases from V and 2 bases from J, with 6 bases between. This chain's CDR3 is CSAEITDTQYF. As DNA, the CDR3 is TGCAGTGCGGAGATCACAGATACGCAGTATTTT.

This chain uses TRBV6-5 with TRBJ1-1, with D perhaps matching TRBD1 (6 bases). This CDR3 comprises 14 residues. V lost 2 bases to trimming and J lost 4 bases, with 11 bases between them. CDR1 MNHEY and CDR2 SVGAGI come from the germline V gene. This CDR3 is CASSYGGGSTEAFF. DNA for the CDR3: TGTGCCAGCAGTTACGGAGGGGGGAGCACTGAAGCTTTCTTT.

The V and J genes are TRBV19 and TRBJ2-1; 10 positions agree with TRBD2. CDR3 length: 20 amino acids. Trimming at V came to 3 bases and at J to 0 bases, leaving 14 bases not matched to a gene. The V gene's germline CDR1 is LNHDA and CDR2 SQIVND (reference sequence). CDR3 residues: CASSMGGTSVRGGSYNEQFF. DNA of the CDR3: TGTGCCAGTAGTATGGGTGGGACTAGCGTCCGCGGGGGCTCCTACAATGAGCAGTTCTTC.